Listed below are T cell receptor beta chains from one sample, sequenced in a study of Graves' ophthalmopathy and Graves' hyperthyroidism. TCRdb processed the multiplex PCR reads anew with MiXCR; each CDR3 protein has one entry. The data contain around 520,000 distinct CDR3 sequences, about two fifths of them seen just once; the ten biggest clones take up 4% to 5%. Sequenced: peripheral blood or thyroid tissue (not recorded which). These receptors were obtained from an adult man with Graves' hyperthyroidism. CDR3s include the opening cysteine and the closing phenylalanine or tryptophan. D genes are given only for firm matches. Only some rows state a clone size, as once, few, many or a class for expanded clones.

D	V	J	size	CDR3	DNA
TRBD1	TRBV5-1	TRBJ2-6	NA	CASSQGARANVLTF	TGCGCCAGCAGCCAGGGGGCGCGGGCCAACGTCCTGACTTTC
NA	TRBV3-1	TRBJ1-6	NA	CASSHPGRGNSPLHF	TGTGCCAGCAGCCATCCTGGGAGGGGTAATTCACCCCTCCACTTT
NA	TRBV7-2	TRBJ1-2	NA	CASSGATVWNYGYTF	TGTGCCAGCAGCGGGGCGACAGTCTGGAACTATGGCTACACCTTC
TRBD1	TRBV12-5	TRBJ1-2	once	CASGGGQTNYGYTF	TGTGCTAGTGGGGGGGGACAGACTAACTATGGCTACACCTTC
TRBD2	TRBV29-1	TRBJ2-7	NA	CSVERVAGVIAHEQYF	TGCAGCGTTGAAAGGGTAGCGGGAGTTATCGCCCACGAGCAGTACTTC
TRBD1	TRBV29-1	TRBJ2-5	few	CSAGQGQETQYF	TGCAGCGCCGGACAGGGACAAGAGACCCAGTACTTC
TRBD1	TRBV7-7	TRBJ2-1	few	CASSPGQGRGEQFF	TGTGCTAGCAGCCCGGGACAGGGGCGAGGTGAGCAGTTCTTC
NA	TRBV4-2	TRBJ1-1	many	CASSQAGGPVTEAFF	TGTGCCAGCAGCCAAGCGGGGGGGCCTGTCACTGAAGCTTTCTTT
NA	TRBV20-1	TRBJ1-5	many	CSARDGEGDNQPQHF	TGCAGTGCTAGAGACGGAGAGGGGGACAATCAGCCCCAGCATTTT
NA	TRBV30	TRBJ1-2	NA	CAWSVRSSNYGYTF	TGTGCCTGGAGTGTACGGTCCTCTAACTATGGCTACACCTTC
NA	TRBV5-4	TRBJ1-6	many	CASSLVGVTNSPLHF	TGTGCCAGCAGCTTGGTCGGGGTGACGAATTCACCCCTCCACTTT
TRBD1	TRBV29-1	TRBJ2-2	many	CSVAPGTGGSGELFF	TGCAGCGTTGCGCCCGGGACAGGGGGCTCCGGGGAGCTGTTTTTT
NA	TRBV3-1	TRBJ1-1	few	CASSPTNPTEAFF	TGTGCCAGCAGCCCTACAAATCCGACTGAAGCTTTCTTT
NA	TRBV10-3	TRBJ1-2	few	CASSYSRGRDCNYGYTF	TGTGCCAGCAGTTACTCAAGAGGGAGGGACTGCAACTATGGCTACACCTTC
TRBD1	TRBV29-1	TRBJ2-5	NA	CSVMTGGQPQYF	TGCAGCGTCATGACAGGGGGTCAGCCCCAGTACTTC
TRBD2	TRBV7-6	TRBJ2-2	few	CASSPLGGGTGELFF	TGTGCCAGCAGCCCCCTCGGGGGGGGCACCGGGGAGCTGTTTTTT
NA	TRBV5-1	TRBJ1-1	many	CASSLAPPNTEAFF	TGCGCCAGCAGCTTGGCCCCACCTAACACTGAAGCTTTCTTT
TRBD1	TRBV10-3	TRBJ1-1	many	CAISRTGDTEAFF	TGTGCCATCAGTCGGACAGGCGACACTGAAGCTTTCTTT
NA	TRBV20-1	TRBJ1-6	NA	CSARGSGGGSPLHF	TGCAGTGCTAGAGGTAGCGGGGGAGGGTCACCCCTCCACTTT
NA	TRBV7-8	TRBJ2-3	NA	CASSSGARSSTDTQYF	TGTGCCAGCAGCTCCGGGGCGCGGTCTAGCACAGATACGCAGTATTTT
NA	TRBV12-3/TRBV12-4	TRBJ2-6	few	CASSGTGIGANVLTF	TGTGCCAGCAGTGGTACAGGAATTGGGGCCAACGTCCTGACTTTC
NA	TRBV10-3	TRBJ1-1	NA	CAISEWRLAEGTEAFF	TGTGCCATCAGTGAGTGGAGACTAGCGGAGGGCACTGAAGCTTTCTTT
TRBD1	TRBV7-9	TRBJ2-1	NA	CASSPITGVTEQFF	TGTGCCAGCAGCCCGATCACAGGGGTCACTGAGCAGTTCTTC
TRBD1	TRBV25-1	TRBJ1-4	NA	CASGEYGQGLNEKLFF	TGTGCCAGCGGGGAGTACGGACAGGGCCTCAATGAAAAACTGTTTTTT
TRBD2	TRBV7-7	TRBJ2-3	few	CASSLGLAGRDTQYF	TGTGCTAGCAGCTTAGGTCTAGCGGGAAGAGATACGCAGTATTTT
TRBD2	TRBV20-1	TRBJ2-1	NA	CSARDRASGDEQFF	TGCAGTGCTAGAGATCGGGCTAGCGGAGATGAGCAGTTCTTC
NA	TRBV7-2	TRBJ1-2	many	CASSLLGGLADSSYGYTF	TGTGCCAGCAGCTTATTGGGTGGGCTAGCGGATTCCAGCTATGGCTACACCTTC
NA	TRBV18	TRBJ2-7	NA	CASSPPKGTTYEQYF	TGTGCCAGCTCACCACCGAAGGGGACCACCTACGAGCAGTACTTC
TRBD2	TRBV29-1	TRBJ2-2	NA	CSVASALLAGGDGELFF	TGCAGCGTTGCCTCGGCCTTACTAGCGGGAGGAGACGGGGAGCTGTTTTTT
TRBD2	TRBV15	TRBJ2-7	many	CATSRRGGTYEQYF	TGTGCCACCAGCCGCCGCGGGGGGACTTACGAGCAGTACTTC
NA	TRBV15	TRBJ1-2	many	CATSRDVRVYGYTF	TGTGCCACCAGCAGAGATGTTAGGGTTTATGGCTACACCTTC
TRBD1	TRBV5-1	TRBJ2-7	NA	CASSLAGTAAYEQYF	TGCGCCAGCAGCTTGGCCGGGACAGCCGCCTACGAGCAGTACTTC
NA	TRBV19	TRBJ1-2	NA	CASSITPANYGYTF	TGTGCCAGTAGTATTACCCCAGCCAACTATGGCTACACCTTC
NA	TRBV6-1	TRBJ1-1	NA	CAGSDDVLNTEAFF	TGTGCCGGCAGTGATGATGTACTGAACACTGAAGCTTTCTTT
NA	TRBV24-1	TRBJ2-3	many	CATSDRTDTDTQYF	TGTGCCACCAGTGATCGGACGGATACAGATACGCAGTATTTT
NA	TRBV28	TRBJ1-5	many	CASSADSLNQPQHF	TGTGCCAGCAGTGCCGACAGTCTCAATCAGCCCCAGCATTTT
NA	TRBV19	TRBJ2-7	many	CASSPNTTPLYEQYF	TGTGCCAGTAGTCCGAACACTACGCCCCTTTACGAGCAGTACTTC
NA	TRBV29-1	TRBJ2-1	NA	CSVPIDNEQFF	TGCAGCGTCCCAATAGACAATGAGCAGTTCTTC
NA	TRBV5-1	TRBJ1-1	many	CASSLDRGSRNTEAFF	TGCGCCAGCAGCTTGGATCGGGGGTCGAGGAACACTGAAGCTTTCTTT
TRBD1	TRBV9	TRBJ2-2	few	CASSEGQGNTGELFF	TGTGCCAGCAGCGAGGGACAGGGTAACACCGGGGAGCTGTTTTTT
NA	TRBV7-9	TRBJ1-1	NA	CASRLPVRGPDSGTEAFF	TGTGCCAGCAGACTTCCCGTGCGGGGCCCAGATTCGGGTACTGAAGCTTTCTTT
TRBD2	TRBV29-1	TRBJ2-7	once	CSEIAGDYEQYF	TGCAGCGAGATAGCGGGAGACTACGAGCAGTACTTC
TRBD1	TRBV19	TRBJ1-1	many	CASNQDRDTEAFF	TGTGCCAGTAATCAAGACAGGGACACTGAAGCTTTCTTT
NA	TRBV20-1	TRBJ1-1	NA	CSASLLGEAFF	TGCAGTGCTTCCCTCCTTGGTGAAGCTTTCTTT
TRBD2	TRBV20-1	TRBJ2-7	few	CSGLAGGKLGYEQYF	TGCAGTGGTCTTGCGGGGGGGAAATTAGGATACGAGCAGTACTTC
NA	TRBV6-5	TRBJ1-1	many	CASSWDGSTEAFF	TGTGCCAGCAGTTGGGACGGAAGCACTGAAGCTTTCTTT
NA	TRBV7-9	TRBJ2-5	NA	CASSRRVSTDTQYF	TGTGCCAGCAGCCGAAGGGTTAGCACAGATACGCAGTACTTC
NA	TRBV5-6	TRBJ1-2	many	CASSLRGNGYTF	TGTGCCAGCAGCTTGCGAGGGAATGGCTACACCTTC
NA	TRBV19	TRBJ1-2	many	CASRPDVVGGYTF	TGTGCCAGTAGACCCGACGTGGTCGGTGGCTACACCTTC
TRBD2	TRBV20-1	TRBJ2-1	few	CSAWTSGRGNEQFF	TGCAGTGCCTGGACTAGCGGGAGAGGAAATGAGCAGTTCTTC
TRBD1	TRBV5-1	TRBJ2-2	NA	CARSLGQEGTGELFF	TGCGCCAGGAGCCTGGGACAGGAAGGCACCGGGGAGCTGTTTTTT
NA	TRBV7-6	TRBJ1-2	NA	CASSLGSPGGNHGYTF	TGTGCCAGCAGCTTAGGATCGCCGGGAGGGAATCATGGCTACACCTTC
TRBD1	TRBV3-1	TRBJ1-5	many	CASSQGTGGQPQHF	TGTGCCAGCAGCCAAGGGACAGGGGGGCAGCCCCAGCATTTT
NA	TRBV10-3	TRBJ1-1	once	CAISETGPEAFF	TGTGCCATCAGTGAGACGGGGCCTGAAGCTTTCTTT
TRBD2	TRBV19	TRBJ2-3	few	CATRSGTSTDTQYF	TGTGCCACCCGGAGCGGGACGAGCACAGATACGCAGTATTTT
NA	TRBV6-2/TRBV6-3	TRBJ2-2	NA	CASTNEREIDTGELFF	TGTGCCAGCACCAACGAAAGGGAGATCGACACCGGGGAGCTGTTTTTT